What follows are 26 T cell receptor beta chains derived from one specimen sequenced in a study of blood T cell repertoires in COVID-19. TCRdb's table, derived via immunoSEQ multiplex PCR, lists solely in-frame clones and lacks some. Of roughly 320,000 clones listed, 90% are singletons. Sequencing was done on a sample of PBMCs or T cells enriched from blood (not recorded which). These receptors all come from a woman in her 30s who had been exposed to COVID-19.

The chain has TRBV9 and TRBJ1-2; D is unresolved. Germline loops: CDR1 SGDLS, CDR2 YYNGEE. V was cut by 2 bases and J by 1 base, with 9 bases left in between. This CDR3 comprises 14 residues. Here the CDR3 reads CASSVGVGNYGYTF. CDR3 coding DNA: TGTGCCAGCAGCGTCGGGGTGGGTAACTATGGCTACACCTTC.

V is TRBV30 and J is TRBJ2-3; D remains ambiguous. CDR1 GTSNPN and CDR2 SVGIG come from the germline V gene (reference sequence). Trimming removed 6 bases from V and 2 bases from J, with 9 bases in between. CDR3 length: 12 amino acids. CDR3 amino acids: CACSGFTDTQYF. DNA of the CDR3: TGTGCCTGCTCGGGTTTCACAGATACGCAGTATTTT.

This chain uses TRBV5-5 with TRBJ1-6; D is possibly TRBD1 (5 bases). Per germline, CDR1 SGHKS and CDR2 YYEKEE (reference sequence). The CDR3 is made up of 14 amino acids. V gave up 6 bases and J gave up 6 bases, with 13 bases separating them. CDR3 residues: CASTGTGGNSPLHF. CDR3 in DNA: TGTGCCAGCACCGGCACGGGGGGTAATTCACCCCTCCACTTT.

The gene calls are TRBV2 and TRBJ1-6; 8 positions match TRBD1. The germline gives CDR1 SNHLY, CDR2 FYNNEI. The CDR3 is made up of 13 amino acids. The V segment lost 9 bases and the J segment 9 bases; nucleotides outside the gene matches: 7. CDR3 loop: CARTQGASSPLHF. CDR3 coding DNA: TGTGCCAGAACCCAGGGGGCTAGTTCACCCCTCCACTTT.

The chain uses TRBV19 and TRBJ1-6; 9 bases fit TRBD1. V was pared by 9 bases and J by 5 bases, with 5 bases of the junction left unmatched. CDR1 is LNHDA and CDR2 is SQIVND in the germline V gene (reference sequence). This CDR3 is built from 14 residues. The CDR3 DNA reads as TGTGCCAGCGAGACAGGGGGGGATAATTCACCCCTCCACTTT. Residues: CASETGGDNSPLHF.

The chain links TRBV7-9 to TRBJ1-1, with D uncertain. Deletions cut 7 bases from V and 3 bases from J, with 12 bases between. The germline CDR1 and CDR2 sequences are SEHNR and FQNEAQ (reference sequence). The CDR3 has 13 amino acids. CDR3 coding DNA: TGTGCCAGCATGGAGAATACGGACACTGAAGCTTTCTTT. It codes for CASMENTDTEAFF.

The chain recombines TRBV7-9 with TRBJ1-3; 7 positions match TRBD1. Germline V gene data show CDR1 as SEHNR and CDR2 as FQNEAQ (reference sequence). V gave up 6 bases and J gave up 0 bases; unmatched junction bases: 14. This CDR3 is 18 amino acids long. The chain's CDR3 is CASSSRGQSFLSGNTIYF. Written as DNA, the CDR3 is TGTGCCAGCAGTTCCCGGGGACAGAGCTTTCTCTCTGGAAACACCATATATTTT.

V usage is TRBV3-1 (or the pseudogene TRBV3-2) and J usage is TRBJ2-5; 8 nucleotides line up with TRBD2. The germline CDR1 and CDR2 sequences are LGHDT and YNNKEL (reference sequence). V gave up 4 bases and J gave up 1 base; unmatched junction bases: 11. CDR3 length equals 17 residues. CDR3 nucleotide sequence: TGTGCCAGCAGCCGACCCCGAAGTCGGGGGGGCCAAGAGACCCAGTACTTC. Its protein product is CASSRPRSRGGQETQYF.

The chain joins TRBV6-5 to TRBJ1-2; D is possibly TRBD1 (6 bases). Trimming took off 4 bases at V and 8 bases at J, with 23 bases between the two ends. The CDR3 extends over 16 amino acids. Germline V gives CDR1 MNHEY, CDR2 SVGAGI. The CDR3 loop reads CASSSYTPGHGEGYTF. In nucleotides, the CDR3 is TGTGCCAGCAGTTCCTACACACCGGGACATGGAGAGGGCTACACCTTC.

This clone was seen a few times. V usage is TRBV21-1 and J usage is TRBJ1-4. TRBV21-1 is described as a pseudogene. The CDR3 sequence is 15 residues long. This CDR3 reads CASSKRSRSNEKLFF. Written as DNA, the CDR3 is TGTGCCAGCAGCAAAAGGAGCCGCTCTAATGAAAAACTGTTTTTT.

The chain combines TRBV12-3 or TRBV12-4 with TRBJ1-6; D not resolved. Trimming took 2 bases from V and 8 from J, leaving 4 bases between them. CDR3 length: 12 amino acids. CDR3 residues: CASSLHDSPLHF. CDR3 nucleotide sequence: TGTGCCAGCAGTTTACATGATTCACCCCTCCACTTT.

This clone was seen once. The V and J genes are TRBV27 and TRBJ2-7, with D possibly matching TRBD2 (6 bases). The CDR3 is 15 residues long. CDR1 is MNHEY and CDR2 is SMNVEV in the germline V gene (reference sequence). V lost 5 bases and J lost 2, with 16 bases in between. The CDR3 DNA reads TGTGCCAGCAGTCCCCACCGGGGGTCCACCTACGAGCAGTACTTC. As protein: CASSPHRGSTYEQYF.

V usage is TRBV3-1 (or the pseudogene TRBV3-2) and J usage is TRBJ2-3; 8 bases map to TRBD2. From germline, CDR1 is LGHDT and CDR2 YNNKEL (reference sequence). CDR3 length: 16 amino acids. The junction had 8 bases not matched to a gene; V was cut back by 6 bases and J by 0 bases. DNA for the CDR3: TGTGCCAGCAGTCTTAGCGGGGCGCGGAGCACAGATACGCAGTATTTT. Encoded protein: CASSLSGARSTDTQYF.

The chain employs TRBV15 and TRBJ2-5; 8 nucleotides align to TRBD2. Looked up from germline, CDR1 is LNHNV and CDR2 is YYDKDF (reference sequence). The V segment lost 1 base and the J segment 3 bases; nucleotides outside the gene matches: 10. This CDR3 is built from 17 residues. The CDR3 nucleotides are TGTGCCACCAGCAGAGGGGGAGCGGGGGAACAGAAAGAGACCCAGTACTTC. Protein sequence: CATSRGGAGEQKETQYF.

The chain carries TRBV19 and TRBJ2-2, with 8 positions matching TRBD1. The CDR3 totals 15 residues. J gave up 0 bases and V 8 bases, and 5 bases lay outside the gene matches. Germline values: CDR1 LNHDA, CDR2 SQIVND (reference sequence). The CDR3 is CASCGTGANTGELFF. In DNA, the CDR3 is TGTGCCAGTTGCGGGACAGGCGCGAACACCGGGGAGCTGTTTTTT.

This chain connects TRBV18 to TRBJ2-7; TRBD1 matches 8 bases. Germline CDR1 reads KGHSH; CDR2 reads LQKENI. The CDR3 totals 16 residues. Unmatched junction bases numbered 12, after V lost 6 bases and J lost 2 bases. The CDR3 reads CASSLQPGGGTYEQYF. In nucleotides, the CDR3 is TGTGCCAGCTCCCTCCAGCCAGGGGGCGGGACCTACGAGCAGTACTTC.

The chain uses TRBV24-1 and TRBJ1-1; 8 positions agree with TRBD1. V was pared by 3 bases and J by 1 base, with 3 bases of the junction left unmatched. CDR1 and CDR2 from the germline V gene are KGHDR and SFDVKD. The CDR3 consists of 15 residues. In nucleotides, the CDR3 is TGTGCCACCAGTGATCAGGACAGGGAGAACACTGAAGCTTTCTTT. Translation: CATSDQDRENTEAFF.

The chain uses TRBV7-2 and TRBJ2-2; D is uncertain. The germline CDR1 and CDR2 sequences are SGHTA and FQGNSA. The CDR3 has 14 amino acids. V lost 2 bases and J 5 bases, leaving 9 bases between the germline ends. The CDR3 spells CASSLSYKTGELFF. The CDR3 bases are TGTGCCAGCAGCTTATCGTATAAAACCGGGGAGCTGTTTTTT.

The V gene is TRBV7-6, the J gene TRBJ2-5; D gene ambiguous. Looked up from germline, CDR1 is SGHVS and CDR2 is FNYEAQ. The CDR3 sequence is 14 residues long. V gave up 1 base and J gave up 2 bases, with 8 bases separating them. Written as DNA, the CDR3 is TGTGCCAGCAGCTTAGTTGGGCAGCAAGAGACCCAGTACTTC. This gives the protein CASSLVGQQETQYF.

This rearrangement joins TRBV15 to TRBJ2-2; 9 bases are shared with TRBD2. The CDR3 spans 16 residues. Trimming took 6 bases from V and 0 from J; bases not matched to a gene: 5. Looked up from germline, CDR1 is LNHNV and CDR2 is YYDKDF (reference sequence). This CDR3 reads CATSELAGSNTGELFF. The CDR3 DNA reads TGTGCCACCAGTGAGCTAGCGGGGTCGAACACCGGGGAGCTGTTTTTT.

V and J are TRBV2 and TRBJ2-5; D is uncertain. Deletions cut 2 bases from V and 6 bases from J, with 22 bases between. CDR3 size: 17 residues. The germline V gene encodes CDR1 SNHLY and CDR2 FYNNEI. This chain's CDR3 is CASSEPPLLLAVKTQYF. In DNA, the CDR3 is TGTGCCAGCAGTGAACCCCCGCTGCTCCTGGCCGTTAAGACCCAGTACTTC.

The chain carries TRBV5-1 and TRBJ1-1, with 7 bases lining up with TRBD1. The germline V gene has CDR1 SGHRS and CDR2 YFSETQ. The CDR3 is made up of 16 amino acids. V dropped 5 bases and J dropped 0; count of bases not matched to a gene: 10. The CDR3 here is CASSQGVTKLNTEAFF. In DNA, the CDR3 is TGCGCCAGCAGTCAGGGGGTGACAAAACTGAACACTGAAGCTTTCTTT. Together with reference TRBV5-1 and TRBJ1-1, the CDR3 gives the full variable domain: KAGVTQTPRYLIKTRGQQVTLSCSPISGHRSVSWYQQTPGQGLQFLFEYFSETQRNKGNFPGRFSGRQFSNSRSEMNVSTLELGDSALYLCASSQGVTKLNTEAFFGQGTRLTVV.

The rearrangement links TRBV19 to TRBJ1-5, with TRBD1 matching 8 bases. V lost 4 bases to trimming and J lost 6 bases; unmatched junction nucleotides: 2. The length of the CDR3 is 13 residues. Germline CDR1 and CDR2: LNHDA and SQIVND (reference sequence). The CDR3 loop reads CASSTDRVQPQHF. CDR3 nucleotide sequence: TGTGCCAGTAGTACGGACAGGGTTCAGCCCCAGCATTTT.

The genes are TRBV12-3 or TRBV12-4 and TRBJ2-5, with a possible D match to TRBD1 (5 bases). V lost 6 bases to trimming and J lost 1 base, with 9 bases between them. The CDR3 has 13 residues. CDR3 nucleotides: TGTGCCAGCAGACCCCAGGGCCAAGAGACCCAGTACTTC. It encodes CASRPQGQETQYF.

This chain joins TRBV9 and TRBJ2-3, with TRBD2 as a possible D gene (5 bases). The V gene's germline CDR1 is SGDLS and CDR2 YYNGEE. The germline V and J ends were trimmed by 3 bases and 1 base, with 15 bases remaining between them. CDR3 length: 16 amino acids. The CDR3 nucleotides are TGTGCCAGCAGCGGCATGGGCGGAGGCGGCACAGATACGCAGTATTTT. It specifies CASSGMGGGGTDTQYF.

The chain recombines TRBV19 with TRBJ1-5; D is unclear. Germline-derived CDR1 and CDR2 are LNHDA and SQIVND (reference sequence). Trimming cost V 5 bases and J 0 bases, with 8 bases left between them. This CDR3 spans 14 amino acids. The CDR3 DNA sequence: TGTGCCAGTAGTTTGACACCTAGCAATCAGCCCCAGCATTTT. It specifies CASSLTPSNQPQHF.